The clone carrying this T cell receptor beta chain was observed a handful of times. CDR3 length equals 10 residues. The ends lost 9 bases at V and 10 bases at J; junction bases unmatched: 3. CDR1 and CDR2 (germline): SNHLY, FYNNEI. This specimen comes from a study of identical twins. TCRdb re-called the 5' RACE reads with MiXCR, one entry per CDR3 protein. The table has 350,000 to 400,000 distinct CDR3 sequences, 9% to 10% seen once. The sequenced sample consisted of naive T cells sorted from blood. This clonotype originated in a woman aged 45 to 65 in good health. V is TRBV2 and J is TRBJ2-1; 7 nucleotides line up with TRBD2. This CDR3 reads CARGGEEQFF. The DNA for the CDR3 is TGTGCCAGGGGGGGGGAGGAGCAGTTCTTC. Complete variable domain (other parts from reference TRBV2 and TRBJ2-1): EPEVTQTPSHQVTQMGQEVILRCVPISNHLYFYWYRQILGQKVEFLVSFYNNEISEKSEIFDDQFSVERPDGSNFTLKIRSTKLEDSAMYFCARGGEEQFFGPGTRLTVL.